This T cell receptor beta chain was captured by sequencing in a study of blood T cell repertoires in COVID-19 (dated by TCRdb to 2018 to 2020). Background for the entire study: Samples covering the acute and convalescent phases of COVID-19 were provided by collaborators in the United States, Italy and Spain. The prospective study material was composed of cDNA or gDNA derived from T cells, B-cell-depleted T cells, or PBMCs. Subjects who had been exposed to COVID-19, were actively infected with it, or had recovered from it provided the deeply sampled blood TCRbeta repertoires that made up the dataset. The repertoires were made available in a free public database intended to serve as a resource for research on the immune response to SARS-CoV-2. The samples were drawn from the first 160 participants of the ongoing ImmuneRACE study and from 950 to 1,500 subjects provided by 6 global collaborators. The sample metadata nearly always contained a de-identified subject ID, COVID-19 status, age in years and sex. Where HLA class I and class II types were available, the types were taken from metadata supplied by the sample provider, not from assay-based typing.

Whole blood was collected in K2EDTA tubes by collaborating institutions according to the institutions' own protocols. For TCRbeta analysis, collaborators shipped samples in one of three forms: frozen whole blood, isolated PBMCs, or DNA extracted from either of those sample types. The CDR3 starts with the cysteine, ends with the phenylalanine, and has 18 residues. The retained sequence is limited to the CDR3, 54 bases, with the frame set at the first base. TCRbeta CDR3 regions were amplified from genomic DNA by means of the immunoSEQ Assay, a bias-controlled multiplex PCR. The study's processing was this. The number of nucleated cells in each sample was estimated from the amplification of reference gene primers within the assay. To quantify the absolute abundance of each unique TCRbeta CDR3 rearrangement, sequence reads were collapsed and filtered. For each sample, productive Simpson clonality was calculated by taking the square root of Simpson's diversity index across productive rearrangements. TCRdb mirrors the immuneACCESS table, restricted to in-frame sequences. Some clones are absent from its copies; in checked studies, under half trace to an unresolved V gene, and the reason for the others is unknown. V and J calls and clone size come straight from that table; D and trimming were deduced from the DNA. This sample comprises some 91,000 clones, 83% of them detected only once. The ten largest clones represent over 10% of the sample.

This clone was counted a single time. The specificity of this receptor is unknown. Base qualities were left out, and no much larger clone turns up one base away. Paper-wide results and their limitations: Clinical and demographic metadata were provided uncurated, with the amount varying by source and participant.

The chain couples TRBV21-1 to TRBJ2-7; the table's D call TRBD2 went unverified against the DNA. TRBV21-1 is a pseudogene locus. This TCR was recovered from a human donor in a cohort sampled during active COVID-19. The source material was peripheral blood. The base sequence is TGTGCCAGCAGCCTCGGGAGTCGGGGTATTTTGTCCTCCTACGAGCAGTACTTC. The resulting protein is CASSLGSRGILSSYEQYF.